Below, 32 T cell receptor beta chains from the same sample are listed, as sequenced in a study of post-analysis software for immune sequencing data. Study-wide results and caveats: Roughly 5 TRBV segments (TRBV5-6, TRBV5-1 and TRBV20-1 among them) occurred more frequently in patients than in controls.

The authors incorporated unique molecular identifiers into the TCR beta cDNA libraries. TCRdb independently ran MiXCR on the PCR reads; one entry per CDR3 protein. The profile shows some 500,000 distinct CDR3 sequences, 45% of them singletons. These receptors' targets are unknown. What was sequenced was blood. These receptors were taken from a girl under 18 with multiple sclerosis.

The genes are TRBV13 and TRBJ2-7, with D hard to call. The germline V gene has CDR1 PRHDT and CDR2 FYEKMQ (reference sequence). V was trimmed by 1 base and J by 6 bases, leaving 10 bases between them. This CDR3 has 13 amino acids. The CDR3 protein is CASSLAFRGEQYF. DNA for the CDR3: TGTGCCAGCAGCTTAGCGTTTCGAGGCGAGCAGTACTTC.

The chain joins TRBV12-3 or TRBV12-4 to TRBJ2-5, with D maybe TRBD2 (6 bases). There are 14 residues in the CDR3. Trimming left V 6 bases short and J 3 bases short, with 14 bases between. The CDR3 sequence is CASSSSGGKETQYF. Written as DNA, the CDR3 is TGTGCCAGCAGCTCTAGTGGGGGGAAAGAGACCCAGTACTTC.

This clonotype was seen a handful of times. V and J are TRBV15 and TRBJ2-5, with TRBD1 identical over 7 bases. CDR3 length equals 15 residues. Germline V gene lookup returns CDR1 LNHNV and CDR2 YYDKDF (reference sequence). Trimming cost V 5 bases and J 2 bases; bases outside gene matches: 8. CDR3 sequence: CATSAWGQPQETQYF. The CDR3 DNA is TGTGCCACCAGCGCCTGGGGACAGCCGCAAGAGACCCAGTACTTC.

This clonotype was seen only a few times. This may arise from a read error, as a much more abundant clone is one base away. This rearrangement joins TRBV6-6 to TRBJ1-1; no clear D gene. Germline assignment: CDR1 MNHNY and CDR2 SVGAGI (reference sequence). This CDR3 region has 13 residues. The CDR3: CARSYGENTEAFF. The CDR3 coding sequence is TGTGCCCGCAGTTACGGGGAGAACACTGAAGCTTTCTTT.

The chain employs TRBV10-3 and TRBJ1-4; weak D call: TRBD1 (5 bases). The ends were cut back, 10 bases at V and 4 bases at J, with 16 bases in the middle. Germline loops: CDR1 ENHRY, CDR2 SYGVKD. The CDR3 extends over 14 amino acids. This chain's CDR3 is CATGQGLDNEKLFF. CDR3 in DNA: TGTGCCACAGGGCAAGGACTGGATAATGAAAAACTGTTTTTT.

This clonotype was seen at least ten times. V is TRBV29-1 and J is TRBJ2-3; maybe TRBD2 (6 bases). CDR1 is SQVTM, CDR2 ANQGSEA, per germline. The CDR3 runs 13 residues. The V and J ends lost 1 base and 5 bases respectively, with 10 bases between them. The CDR3 sequence: CSVEGLGGDTQYF. CDR3 nucleotides: TGCAGCGTTGAAGGGCTGGGGGGAGATACGCAGTATTTT.

The chain is built from TRBV7-9 and TRBJ2-7, with D perhaps TRBD1 (5 bases). The CDR3 totals 12 residues. The germline CDR1 and CDR2 sequences are SEHNR and FQNEAQ (reference sequence). V lost 2 bases to trimming and J lost 6 bases, with 8 bases between them. The CDR3 loop is CASSLQGAEQYF. The CDR3 DNA reads TGTGCCAGCAGCTTACAAGGGGCCGAGCAGTACTTC.

The chain has TRBV5-1 and TRBJ2-4, with 11 bases matching TRBD2. The tail of the sequence fits TRBJ2-7 better, so the J call may be wrong. Germline CDR1 SGHRS, CDR2 YFSETQ. This CDR3 comprises 15 residues. CDR3 protein: CASSATSGSIDEQYF. In DNA form, the CDR3 reads TGCGCCAGCAGCGCAACTAGCGGGAGTATCGACGAGCAGTACTTC.

The V and J genes are TRBV27 and TRBJ1-5, with 7 bases matching TRBD1. With V trimmed by 5 bases and J by 3 bases, 10 bases remained unmatched. Looked up from germline, CDR1 is MNHEY and CDR2 is SMNVEV (reference sequence). CDR3 length equals 16 residues. The CDR3: CASSPARDSDNQPQHF. CDR3 sequence (DNA): TGTGCCAGCAGTCCCGCCCGGGACAGCGACAATCAGCCCCAGCATTTT.

This clonotype came up a few times. The rearrangement joins TRBV5-1 to TRBJ2-3, with TRBD2 matching over 7 bases. The CDR3 runs 14 residues. The trim removed 4 bases at V and 4 bases at J, leaving 6 bases unmatched. The V gene's germline CDR1 is SGHRS and CDR2 YFSETQ. CDR3 in DNA: TGCGCCAGCAGCGTCAGCGGGACCCCAGATACGCAGTATTTT. Protein product: CASSVSGTPDTQYF.

V usage is TRBV4-3 and J usage is TRBJ2-1; 14 bases line up with TRBD2. CDR1 LGHNA and CDR2 YSLEER come from the germline V gene. J gave up 6 bases and V 0 bases, and 1 base lay outside the gene matches. CDR3 length equals 16 residues. The CDR3 region is CASSQEGTSGSNEQFF. The CDR3 DNA reads as TGCGCCAGCAGCCAAGAGGGGACTAGCGGGAGCAATGAGCAGTTCTTC.

This chain connects TRBV20-1 to TRBJ2-6, with D perhaps assigned TRBD1 or TRBD2 (5 bases each). The germline gives CDR1 DFQATT, CDR2 SNEGSKA (reference sequence). The CDR3 has 14 amino acids. Trimming stripped 6 bases from V and 1 base from J, with 10 bases between. The CDR3 region has the DNA TGCAGTGCCCGGGACGAATCTGGGGCCAACGTCCTGACTTTC. It specifies CSARDESGANVLTF.

In its sample, this clonotype was seen a few times. This chain joins TRBV11-3 and TRBJ2-5; 13 positions match TRBD2. Germline CDR1 reads SGHNT; CDR2 reads YENEEA. The CDR3 contains 17 residues. V lost 5 bases to trimming and J lost 5 bases; unmatched junction nucleotides: 11. The CDR3 protein is CASSRKRTSGSVETQYF. The CDR3 coding sequence is TGTGCCAGCAGCCGCAAACGGACTAGCGGGAGTGTGGAGACCCAGTACTTC.

The chain uses TRBV24-1 and TRBJ2-1, with 9 bases lining up with TRBD2. Germline CDR1 and CDR2: KGHDR and SFDVKD. The CDR3 runs to 16 residues. V was clipped by 5 bases and J by 7 bases; unmatched bases: 11. The CDR3 is CATSGIAGVEGNEQFF. DNA for the CDR3: TGTGCCACCAGTGGAATAGCGGGAGTGGAGGGAAATGAGCAGTTCTTC.

A few counts support this clonotype. This chain connects TRBV6-5 to TRBJ1-2; TRBD1 aligns across 7 bases. Germline assignment: CDR1 MNHEY and CDR2 SVGAGI. Germline trimming cut 4 bases from V and 4 bases from J; bases unmatched to any gene: 15. The CDR3 contains 17 residues. The CDR3 coding sequence is TGTGCCAGCAGTTTTCTTCCCCACAGGGGCAGGAGCTATGGCTACACCTTC. Translating it yields CASSFLPHRGRSYGYTF.

This clonotype was found a few times. The rearrangement joins TRBV4-1 to TRBJ1-2; weak D call: TRBD1 (5 bases). V was trimmed by 4 bases and J by 4 bases, leaving 19 bases between them. The CDR3 is made up of 16 amino acids. Germline V gene lookup returns CDR1 MGHRA and CDR2 YSYEKL. CDR3 in amino acids: CASSPSGGNGVYGYTF. The CDR3 coding sequence is TGCGCCAGCAGCCCGTCGGGGGGGAATGGGGTCTATGGCTACACCTTC.

The V call is TRBV2, the J call TRBJ1-6; 8 bases fit TRBD1. Trimming took 7 bases from V and 4 from J; bases not matched to a gene: 6. The germline V gene has CDR1 SNHLY and CDR2 FYNNEI. There are 15 residues in the CDR3. The DNA of the CDR3 is TGTGCCAGCATAAGACAGGGGCCGTATAATTCACCCCTCCACTTT. Amino acid sequence: CASIRQGPYNSPLHF.

The V call is TRBV20-1, the J call TRBJ2-7; 7 nucleotides match TRBD1. The ends lost 3 bases at V and 3 bases at J; junction bases unmatched: 11. Germline V gene sequence: CDR1 DFQATT, CDR2 SNEGSKA (reference sequence). The CDR3 extends over 15 amino acids. CDR3 sequence (DNA): TGCAGTGCTAGTCCCCCGGGACAGATACTCTACGAGCAGTACTTC. It specifies CSASPPGQILYEQYF.

The chain employs TRBV4-1 and TRBJ2-7, with 10 positions matching TRBD1. This CDR3 has 18 amino acids. CDR1 MGHRA and CDR2 YSYEKL come from the germline V gene. Trimming cost V 2 bases and J 0 bases; bases outside gene matches: 10. In DNA, the CDR3 is TGCGCCAGCAGCCAATTCCACCGGGACAGGGGTTCCTCCTACGAGCAGTACTTC. Translation gives CASSQFHRDRGSSYEQYF.

The V call is TRBV12-5, the J call TRBJ2-3; no reliable D call. Trimming cost V 6 bases and J 4 bases, with 11 bases left between them. Germline lookup yields CDR1 LGHNT and CDR2 FRNRAP. The length of the CDR3 is 13 residues. This chain's CDR3 is CASGDIMADTQYF. The CDR3 nucleotides read TGTGCTAGTGGCGACATTATGGCAGATACGCAGTATTTT.

The CDR3 DNA follows: TGTGCCAGCAGTCCCCATCACGACAGGACCCTACCAGGCAATGAGCAGTTCTTC. Its translation: CASSPHHDRTLPGNEQFF. This chain uses TRBV27 with TRBJ2-1, with D tentatively TRBD1 (6 bases). Germline V CDR1 and CDR2: MNHEY, SMNVEV (reference sequence). There are 18 residues in the CDR3. Trimming left V 5 bases short and J 6 bases short, with 26 bases between.

The rearrangement uses TRBV6-5 and TRBJ1-1; 7 bases match TRBD1. V dropped 5 bases and J dropped 4; count of bases not matched to a gene: 7. The CDR3 covers 14 residues. Germline loops: CDR1 MNHEY, CDR2 SVGAGI. CDR3 amino acids: CASSPPTGFTEAFF. The CDR3 region has the DNA TGTGCCAGCAGTCCCCCGACAGGGTTCACTGAAGCTTTCTTT.

This clonotype was observed at least ten times. This rearrangement joins TRBV10-3 to TRBJ2-5, with D tentatively TRBD1 or TRBD2 (5 bases each). The CDR3 spans 15 residues. CDR1 is ENHRY and CDR2 is SYGVKD in the germline V gene. V lost 8 bases and J lost 8, with 24 bases in between. This CDR3 is CAIALGDAGTLTQYF. CDR3 sequence (DNA): TGTGCCATCGCCCTGGGGGATGCCGGAACCTTAACCCAGTACTTC.

The chain carries TRBV7-3 and TRBJ2-3, with D unresolved. There are 15 residues in the CDR3. Germline V CDR1 and CDR2: SGHTA, FQGTGA. Trimming removed 0 bases from V and 0 bases from J, with 7 bases in between. CDR3 in DNA: TGTGCCAGCAGCTTAACCGAGTCCAGCACAGATACGCAGTATTTT. It encodes CASSLTESSTDTQYF.

This chain joins TRBV11-2 and TRBJ2-7, with no clear D. This CDR3 spans 14 amino acids. Deletions cut 0 bases from V and 0 bases from J, with 6 bases between. In germline, CDR1 is SGHAT, CDR2 FQNNGV. CDR3 residues: CASSLDVSSYEQYF. The CDR3 DNA reads as TGTGCCAGCAGCTTAGACGTGAGCTCCTACGAGCAGTACTTC.

This chain connects TRBV7-2 to TRBJ2-5; D tentatively fits TRBD1 or TRBD2 (5 bases each). Per the germline V gene, CDR1 is SGHTA and CDR2 is FQGNSA. The germline V and J ends were trimmed by 4 bases and 3 bases, with 15 bases remaining between them. CDR3 length: 15 amino acids. The CDR3 DNA reads TGTGCCAGCAGCTACCGGGACGCAAAGAAAGAGACCCAGTACTTC. It is translated as CASSYRDAKKETQYF.

This clonotype has just a few counts. The chain employs TRBV10-3 and TRBJ2-5; D is perhaps TRBD2 (6 bases). The CDR3 totals 12 residues. Germline CDR1 and CDR2: ENHRY and SYGVKD. V was clipped by 8 bases and J by 5 bases, with 12 bases between them. The CDR3 region has the DNA TGTGCCATCGGGGGGTACAGGGAGACCCAGTACTTC. Amino acids: CAIGGYRETQYF.

This clonotype was picked up a small number of times. The CDR3 region has the DNA TGTGCCAGCAGCTTGTCAGCCACTGAAGCTTTCTTT. Its protein is CASSLSATEAFF. The V call is TRBV5-6, the J call TRBJ1-1; D is undetermined. Looked up from germline, CDR1 is SGHDT and CDR2 is YYEEEE. The length of the CDR3 is 12 residues. With 1 base removed from V and 4 bases from J, the gap between germline ends came to 5 bases.

This clonotype was found a few times. The chain recombines TRBV6-6 with TRBJ1-1; unclear D gene. The CDR3 runs to 13 residues. In germline, CDR1 is MNHNY, CDR2 SVGAGI (reference sequence). V shed 2 bases and J shed 6 bases, with 10 bases lying between them. CDR3 coding DNA: TGTGCCAGCAGTTACAGTCAGTCCGCTGAAGCTTTCTTT. Translation gives CASSYSQSAEAFF.

The rearrangement uses TRBV13 and TRBJ2-4; D is unresolved. Gene TRBJ2-7 matches the end of the DNA better, so the J call may be wrong. The germline V gene has CDR1 PRHDT and CDR2 FYEKMQ (reference sequence). The CDR3 is made up of 15 amino acids. The CDR3 sequence is CASSPRAARNYEQYF. As DNA, the CDR3 is TGTGCCAGCAGTCCACGGGCAGCGCGAAATTACGAGCAGTACTTC.

CDR3 DNA: TGTGCCAGCAGCTTAGATAGGAGGGTCATTAACTATGGCTACACCTTC. Amino acid sequence: CASSLDRRVINYGYTF. The V call is TRBV11-2, the J call TRBJ1-2; D not resolved. Trimming left V 0 bases short and J 1 base short, with 12 bases between. CDR3 length: 16 amino acids. Germline V CDR1 and CDR2: SGHAT, FQNNGV.

This rearrangement joins TRBV6-6 to TRBJ1-1; no reliable D call. Trimming took 5 bases from V and 6 from J, leaving 10 bases between them. The CDR3 extends over 12 amino acids. Germline CDR1 MNHNY, CDR2 SVGAGI (reference sequence). The CDR3 bases are TGTGCCAGCAGTCCCCTACGCCCTGAAGCTTTCTTT. This gives the protein CASSPLRPEAFF.